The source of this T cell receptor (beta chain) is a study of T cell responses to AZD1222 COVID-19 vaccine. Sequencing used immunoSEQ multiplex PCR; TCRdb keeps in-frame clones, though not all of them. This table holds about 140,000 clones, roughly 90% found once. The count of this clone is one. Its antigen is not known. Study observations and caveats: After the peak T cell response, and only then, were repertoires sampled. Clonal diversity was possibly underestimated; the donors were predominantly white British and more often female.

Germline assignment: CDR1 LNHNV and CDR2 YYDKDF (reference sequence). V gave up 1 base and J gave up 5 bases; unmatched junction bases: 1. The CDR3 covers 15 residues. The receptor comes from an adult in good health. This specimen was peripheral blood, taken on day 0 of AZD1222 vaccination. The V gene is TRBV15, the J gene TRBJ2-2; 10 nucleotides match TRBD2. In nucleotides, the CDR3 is TGTGCCACCAGCAGAGCTAGCGGGGGAACCGGGGAGCTGTTTTTT. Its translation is CATSRASGGTGELFF.